This T cell receptor (beta chain) was documented in a study of T cells expressing NK-cell markers. Germline V CDR1 and CDR2: SGHRS, YFSETQ. The CDR3 is made up of 15 amino acids. TCRdb re-called the 5' RACE reads; one entry per CDR3 protein, DNA not given. In all, the sample yields under 600,000 distinct CDR3 sequences. This TCR came from a woman aged 45 to 65 in good health. The chain joins TRBV5-1 to TRBJ2-2; TCRdb proposes TRBD2, but this gene call is untestable without DNA. The sequenced sample consisted of blood T cells: a sorted CD56 or NKG2C T cell subset, CD4+ or CD8+ T cells, or bulk PBMC T cells (not recorded which). The CDR3 spells CASSSRAGGKWELFF.